This T cell receptor beta chain came from a study of T cells in Graves' hyperthyroidism and ophthalmopathy. The CDR3 loop spans 14 amino acids. V dropped 2 bases and J dropped 10 bases, with 12 bases sitting between them. Germline values: CDR1 MNHEY, CDR2 SVGAGI. Amplification yielded TCR beta CDR3 regions, with RNA transcripts as the source. Researchers ran a first-round RT-PCR on the TCR CDR3 using the HTBI primer set. TCRdb ran MiXCR on the multiplex PCR reads and lists one entry per CDR3 protein. The sample contains under 400,000 distinct CDR3 sequences, over 15% of which appear only once. This clonotype was sampled from a woman aged 40 to 50 with Graves' ophthalmopathy. This chain links TRBV6-5 with TRBJ1-6; weak D call: TRBD1 (6 bases). The sequencing input was blood. The CDR3 DNA reads TGTGCCAGCAGTTACGCAGGGGTCAGCTCACCCCTCCACTTT. It encodes CASSYAGVSSPLHF.